The 21 T cell receptor beta chains below come from one sample, sequenced in a study of response to subunit inactivated influenza vaccine. Each CDR3 protein is one row after TCRdb ran MiXCR on the RT-PCR reads. This sample carries 610,000 or so distinct CDR3 sequences, 14% of them seen once, and the ten largest clones take 11%. Specimen: PBMCs from blood, collected about 13 days after vaccination. The receptor set was obtained from a man in his forties or fifties who received an inactivated influenza vaccine.

This clonotype was counted a few times. The chain combines TRBV7-8 with TRBJ1-2; D is undetermined. Trimming stripped 5 bases from V and 4 bases from J, with 8 bases between. The CDR3 has 12 amino acids. CDR1 SGHVS and CDR2 FQNEAQ come from the germline V gene. CDR3 loop: CASSGRVYGYTF. The CDR3 nucleotides are TGTGCCAGCAGCGGGCGGGTCTATGGCTACACCTTC.

In its sample, this clonotype was seen a few times. The DNA of the CDR3 is TGCAGTGCTAGACTGAGCCCTTTGCGGGGGTCCTCCTACGAGCAGTACTTC. This translates into CSARLSPLRGSSYEQYF. The V call is TRBV20-1, the J call TRBJ2-7; TRBD2 agrees at 7 bases. This CDR3 contains 17 residues. Germline V gene lookup returns CDR1 DFQATT and CDR2 SNEGSKA (reference sequence). V shed 2 bases, J shed 0 bases, and the junction held 13 bases outside the gene matches.

This clonotype came up a few times. V is TRBV12-3 or TRBV12-4 and J is TRBJ2-1, with 8 bases lining up with TRBD1. CDR3 length: 13 residues. The junction had 6 bases not matched to a gene; V was cut back by 7 bases and J by 7 bases. CDR3 nucleotides: TGTGCCAGCACCCTGACAGGGGAAAATGAGCAGTTCTTC. It specifies CASTLTGENEQFF.

This clonotype showed up just a few times. The J gene is TRBJ2-7, the V gene TRBV6-1, with D perhaps matching TRBD2 (5 bases). With 10 bases removed from V and 7 bases from J, the gap between germline ends came to 17 bases. The germline gives CDR1 MNHNS, CDR2 SASEGT. The CDR3 length is 12 residues. Here the CDR3 reads CATGSGRKEQYF. CDR3 DNA sequence: TGTGCCACAGGAAGCGGACGAAAGGAGCAGTACTTC.

This clonotype occurred a few times. The V and J genes are TRBV6-4 and TRBJ2-5; D gene unclear. The CDR3 is made up of 13 amino acids. Germline V CDR1 and CDR2: MRHNA, SNTAGT. Trimming removed 5 bases from V and 2 bases from J, with 9 bases in between. DNA of the CDR3: TGTGCCAGCAGTCTAGAAGCTCAAGAGACCCAGTACTTC. Translating it yields CASSLEAQETQYF.

This clonotype was counted a few times. The chain links TRBV28 to TRBJ2-2; tentatively, D is TRBD2 (5 bases). The CDR3 runs 16 residues. Trimming took 3 bases from V and 3 from J, leaving 14 bases between them. Germline loops: CDR1 MDHEN, CDR2 SYDVKM. The CDR3 nucleotides read TGTGCCAGCAGTTTGGCAAATCTAGCTTACACCGGGGAGCTGTTTTTT. It specifies CASSLANLAYTGELFF.

The V gene is TRBV7-9, the J gene TRBJ1-1; 7 positions agree with TRBD1. V lost 3 bases and J lost 3; bases outside the gene matches: 1. Germline V gene data show CDR1 as SEHNR and CDR2 as FQNEAQ (reference sequence). The CDR3 runs to 13 residues. The CDR3 DNA reads TGTGCCAGCAGCTTTACAGGGGACACTGAAGCTTTCTTT. Translation gives CASSFTGDTEAFF.

The chain combines TRBV5-6 with TRBJ2-7; perhaps D is TRBD1 or TRBD2 (5 bases each). V was pared by 4 bases and J by 5 bases, with 19 bases between. CDR1 is SGHDT, CDR2 YYEEEE, per germline. This CDR3 has 15 amino acids. The CDR3 DNA sequence: TGTGCCAGCAGCCCCTTTGGGGCAGGGAGCCACGAGCAGTACTTC. Encoded protein: CASSPFGAGSHEQYF. Supplemented by reference TRBV5-6 and TRBJ2-7, the full variable domain reads DAGVTQSPTHLIKTRGQQVTLRCSPKSGHDTVSWYQQALGQGPQFIFQYYEEEERQRGNFPDRFSGHQFPNYSSELNVNALLLGDSALYLCASSPFGAGSHEQYFGPGTRLTVT.

This clonotype turned up a few times. The chain employs TRBV10-3 and TRBJ2-7, with TRBD1 matching 8 bases. CDR3 length equals 13 residues. Germline V lookup: CDR1 ENHRY, CDR2 SYGVKD. V lost 7 bases to trimming and J lost 3 bases; unmatched junction nucleotides: 5. In DNA form, the CDR3 reads TGTGCCATCATGGAACAGGGGGACTACGAGCAGTACTTC. Translating gives CAIMEQGDYEQYF.

Details on this clonotype: A single base separates this from a much larger clone, so it may be a read error. The chain links TRBV12-3 or TRBV12-4 to TRBJ2-7; a weak D match, TRBD2 (6 bases). CDR3 length equals 13 residues. The CDR3: CASSGLESYELYF. The CDR3 DNA reads as TGTGCCAGCTCGGGACTGGAGAGTTACGAGCTGTACTTC.

The chain employs TRBV5-1 and TRBJ2-3, with TRBD1 identical over 11 bases. CDR3 length: 15 amino acids. CDR1 is SGHRS and CDR2 is YFSETQ in the germline V gene. V dropped 3 bases and J dropped 4; count of bases not matched to a gene: 4. The CDR3 is CASSSRGQGADTQYF. The CDR3 nucleotides are TGCGCCAGCAGCTCCCGGGGACAGGGGGCAGATACGCAGTATTTT.

This clonotype turned up a few times. The V and J genes are TRBV2 and TRBJ2-1; 9 bases agree with TRBD2. Germline loops: CDR1 SNHLY, CDR2 FYNNEI. This CDR3 has 16 amino acids. Trimming removed 3 bases from V and 4 bases from J; junction bases left unmatched: 7. CDR3 amino acids: CASSDEREAPYNEQFF. CDR3 in DNA: TGTGCCAGCAGTGACGAGCGGGAGGCACCTTACAATGAGCAGTTCTTC. The whole variable domain, filled in from reference TRBV2 and TRBJ2-1, reads EPEVTQTPSHQVTQMGQEVILRCVPISNHLYFYWYRQILGQKVEFLVSFYNNEISEKSEIFDDQFSVERPDGSNFTLKIRSTKLEDSAMYFCASSDEREAPYNEQFFGPGTRLTVL.

In its sample, this clonotype was seen a few times. V gene TRBV10-3 combines with J gene TRBJ2-3; 14 nucleotides align to TRBD2. Germline V gene sequence: CDR1 ENHRY, CDR2 SYGVKD. CDR3 size: 15 residues. Trimming at V came to 6 bases and at J to 4 bases, leaving 3 bases not matched to a gene. In DNA, the CDR3 is TGTGCCATCAGGGGGACTAGCGGGAGCCCAGATACGCAGTATTTT. This encodes CAIRGTSGSPDTQYF.

This clonotype was counted a few times. V gene TRBV6-2 or TRBV6-3 combines with J gene TRBJ2-1; a possible D gene is TRBD2 (7 bases). In germline, CDR1 is MNHEY, CDR2 SVGEGT. V lost 7 bases to trimming and J lost 1 base, with 14 bases between them. The CDR3 loop spans 15 amino acids. The CDR3 sequence: CASIAGAPSYNEQFF. CDR3 DNA sequence: TGTGCCAGCATCGCGGGGGCGCCGTCCTACAATGAGCAGTTCTTC.

V is TRBV11-2 and J is TRBJ1-1, with 7 bases matching TRBD1. Germline lookup yields CDR1 SGHAT and CDR2 FQNNGV. This CDR3 spans 14 amino acids. With 5 bases clipped from V and 7 bases from J, the junction kept 10 bases outside the gene matches. The CDR3 is CASSPQGGLNEAFF. The CDR3 nucleotides are TGTGCCAGCAGCCCTCAGGGGGGGCTGAATGAAGCTTTCTTT.

V gene TRBV6-5 combines with J gene TRBJ1-5, with D possibly TRBD1 on 5 matching bases. This CDR3 has 15 amino acids. Germline-derived CDR1 and CDR2 are MNHEY and SVGAGI. V lost 0 bases to trimming and J lost 4 bases, with 10 bases between them. DNA for the CDR3: TGTGCCAGCAGTTACTCGAGGCAGGGAAATCAGCCCCAGCATTTT. This translates into CASSYSRQGNQPQHF.

This chain connects TRBV6-5 to TRBJ2-1; no firm D call. The V end lost 5 bases, the J end lost 7 bases, and 9 bases lay between the germline ends. Per the germline V gene, CDR1 is MNHEY and CDR2 is SVGAGI. The CDR3 runs 12 residues. The CDR3 sequence: CASSIHGNEQFF. CDR3 nucleotide sequence: TGTGCCAGCAGTATACATGGAAATGAGCAGTTCTTC.

This rearrangement joins TRBV5-1 to TRBJ1-1; tentative D call: TRBD1 (5 bases). The germline V gene has CDR1 SGHRS and CDR2 YFSETQ. The CDR3 has 13 residues. V lost 5 bases and J lost 4, with 12 bases in between. CDR3 nucleotides: TGCGCCAGCAGTCCAGGGAGGGTCACTGAAGCTTTCTTT. It is translated as CASSPGRVTEAFF.

This clonotype has a count of ten or more. In DNA, the CDR3 is TGTGCCAGCAGCGTAGGCGGGAGGGCGGGGGAGCAGTTCTTC. Amino acids: CASSVGGRAGEQFF. This chain joins TRBV9 and TRBJ2-1; 9 bases agree with TRBD2. Trimming removed 0 bases from V and 10 bases from J; junction bases left unmatched: 5. The CDR3 spans 14 residues. Germline CDR1 and CDR2: SGDLS and YYNGEE.

The chain carries TRBV20-1 and TRBJ2-5; 11 bases map to TRBD2. Unmatched junction bases numbered 5, after V lost 5 bases and J lost 0 bases. The length of the CDR3 is 15 residues. Germline CDR1 DFQATT, CDR2 SNEGSKA (reference sequence). In nucleotides, the CDR3 is TGCAGTGCTCTTACTAGCGGGAGAGACCAAGAGACCCAGTACTTC. Protein: CSALTSGRDQETQYF.

This clonotype was seen a handful of times. CDR3 sequence reads: CASSLAAGQGISYEQYF. The DNA of the CDR3 is TGTGCCAGCAGCTTAGCGGCGGGACAGGGGATTTCGTACGAGCAGTACTTC. The chain uses TRBV7-9 and TRBJ2-7; TRBD1 matches 10 bases. CDR3 length: 17 amino acids. The V and J ends lost 0 bases and 4 bases, in that order; junction bases with no gene match: 9. Germline CDR1 reads SEHNR; CDR2 reads FQNEAQ (reference sequence).